This T cell receptor beta chain emerged from a study of resident and recirculating memory T cells in vitiligo. Looking at the study overall: Samples were epidermis from two lesional and two nonlesional sites, plus PBMCs.

Confetti depigmentation, marking active vitiligo, was absent in these patients. Patients had received no treatment within the previous three months. Assay: immunoSEQ multiplex PCR; the TCRdb copy retains only in-frame clones and omits some. The sample records around 70,000 clones, approximately 90% being singletons. With 0 bases clipped from V and 3 bases from J, the junction kept 6 bases outside the gene matches. Germline V gene data show CDR1 as SGDLS and CDR2 as YYNGEE. This CDR3 spans 16 amino acids. The J gene is TRBJ2-3, the V gene TRBV9; 8 nucleotides agree with TRBD2. Sequenced: blood. The origin of this receptor is a male donor with vitiligo. The CDR3: CASSVAGGGSTDTQYF. The CDR3 DNA reads TGTGCCAGCAGCGTAGCTGGCGGGGGGTCAACAGATACGCAGTATTTT.